Below are 15 T cell receptor beta chains sequenced from a single sample in a study of cytomegalovirus exposure and HLA in healthy donors. Clones were sequenced by immunoSEQ multiplex PCR, and TCRdb holds only the in-frame ones, with some missing. The sample includes over 150,000 clones, 75% to 85% of them seen just once. The source material was PBMCs. The receptors originated from a woman aged 25 to 45 in good health and CMV-seropositive.

In DNA form, the CDR3 reads TGTGCCAGCAGCCCAGCCCCGACAGACTCCGAGCAGTACTTC. Its protein product is CASSPAPTDSEQYF. V is TRBV11-2 and J is TRBJ2-7; the D gene is possibly TRBD1 (5 bases). Germline lookup yields CDR1 SGHAT and CDR2 FQNNGV. The V end was cut by 5 bases, the J end by 6 bases, with 17 bases between. The CDR3 contains 14 residues. The whole variable domain, filled in from reference TRBV11-2 and TRBJ2-7, reads EAGVAQSPRYKIIEKRQSVAFWCNPISGHATLYWYQQILGQGPKLLIQFQNNGVVDDSQLPKDRFSAERLKGVDSTLKIQPAKLEDSAVYLCASSPAPTDSEQYFGPGTRLTVT.

The chain carries TRBV20-1 and TRBJ2-1; D might be TRBD1 (6 bases). Germline loops: CDR1 DFQATT, CDR2 SNEGSKA (reference sequence). The CDR3 totals 11 residues. V dropped 5 bases and J dropped 8 bases, with 10 bases sitting between them. In DNA form, the CDR3 reads TGCAGTGCTGCCAGGGGCGATGAGCAGTTCTTC. Protein sequence: CSAARGDEQFF.

The gene calls are TRBV10-3 and TRBJ2-7; 7 nucleotides align to TRBD2. The trim removed 9 bases at V and 5 bases at J, leaving 10 bases unmatched. CDR3 length equals 13 residues. Germline CDR1 reads ENHRY; CDR2 reads SYGVKD. CDR3 region: CAMRAGVENEQYF. In DNA form, the CDR3 reads TGTGCCATGAGGGCGGGAGTTGAAAACGAGCAGTACTTC.

V is TRBV29-1 and J is TRBJ2-1, with D uncertain. V was shortened by 0 bases and J by 5 bases, with 5 bases between the two germline ends. CDR3 length equals 12 residues. Germline lookup yields CDR1 SQVTM and CDR2 ANQGSEA. CDR3 nucleotides: TGCAGCGTTGAAGAAGCCGACAATGAGCAGTTCTTC. This sequence encodes CSVEEADNEQFF.

The chain uses TRBV6-1 and TRBJ1-2, with 7 bases lining up with TRBD1. The length of the CDR3 is 15 residues. V shed 4 bases, J shed 1 base, and the junction held 6 bases outside the gene matches. Germline lookup yields CDR1 MNHNS and CDR2 SASEGT. DNA for the CDR3: TGTGCCAGCAGTGTTTTCGGACAGGATAACTATGGCTACACCTTC. It specifies CASSVFGQDNYGYTF.

This chain connects TRBV7-9 to TRBJ2-1, with 10 bases aligning to TRBD2. The V segment lost 1 base and the J segment 3 bases; nucleotides outside the gene matches: 3. Germline CDR1 and CDR2: SEHNR and FQNEAQ (reference sequence). The CDR3 length is 16 residues. Here the CDR3 reads CASSLGAGGVYNEQFF. CDR3 in DNA: TGTGCCAGCAGCTTAGGAGCGGGAGGGGTCTACAATGAGCAGTTCTTC.

This clone was detected many times. V usage is TRBV7-2 and J usage is TRBJ1-2; possible D gene TRBD1, 5 bases. The length of the CDR3 is 15 residues. V was pared by 2 bases and J by 2 bases, with 12 bases between. The germline gives CDR1 SGHTA, CDR2 FQGNSA. The CDR3 DNA reads as TGTGCCAGCAGCTTAACAGGTAACGGCAACTATGGCTACACCTTC. Protein product: CASSLTGNGNYGYTF. The complete variable domain, with remaining parts taken from reference TRBV7-2 and TRBJ1-2, reads GAGVSQSPSNKVTEKGKDVELRCDPISGHTALYWYRQSLGQGLEFLIYFQGNSAPDKSGLPSDRFSAERTGGSVSTLTIQRTQQEDSAVYLCASSLTGNGNYGYTFGSGTRLTVV.

This rearrangement joins TRBV27 to TRBJ1-1; D is perhaps TRBD1 (6 bases). CDR3 length: 14 residues. Trimming shortened V by 6 bases and J by 6 bases, and 17 bases separated the two germline ends. Germline CDR1 and CDR2: MNHEY and SMNVEV (reference sequence). Written as DNA, the CDR3 is TGTGCCAGCAGAATTGACAGGAACAGACCTGAAGCTTTCTTT. Its translation: CASRIDRNRPEAFF.

The rearrangement links TRBV7-2 to TRBJ2-7; 8 positions match TRBD2. Unmatched junction bases numbered 9, after V lost 1 base and J lost 4 bases. The CDR3 runs 16 residues. In germline, CDR1 is SGHTA, CDR2 FQGNSA. CDR3 loop: CASSLGGSGTIYEQYF. In nucleotides, the CDR3 is TGTGCCAGCAGCTTAGGGGGTAGCGGGACCATATACGAGCAGTACTTC.

The J gene is TRBJ2-1, the V gene TRBV27, with 8 bases identical to TRBD2. Germline V CDR1 and CDR2: MNHEY, SMNVEV (reference sequence). The V gene end was trimmed by 6 bases and the J gene end by 8 bases; junction bases not matched to a gene: 21. The CDR3 runs 18 residues. CDR3 sequence reads: CASSRSRPAGVDSDEQFF. CDR3 bases: TGTGCCAGCAGCCGTTCCCGACCAGCGGGAGTAGATTCTGATGAGCAGTTCTTC.

The genes are TRBV29-1 and TRBJ1-2; D is undetermined. V dropped 5 bases and J dropped 2 bases, with 15 bases sitting between them. From germline, CDR1 is SQVTM and CDR2 ANQGSEA. The CDR3 runs to 14 residues. CDR3 in DNA: TGCAGCGTTTTAGGAGGTGGGTCCAACTATGGCTACACCTTC. The encoded protein is CSVLGGGSNYGYTF.

This chain links TRBV21-1 with TRBJ1-2; the DNA was not used to check the table's D call, TRBD1. TRBV21-1 is a recognized pseudogene. The CDR3 covers 9 residues. DNA for the CDR3: TGTGCCAGTAGACAGGGGAACACCTTC. This gives the protein CASRQGNTF.

This chain joins TRBV2 and TRBJ2-2, with TRBD2 matching 7 bases. CDR3 length: 15 residues. Germline trimming cut 6 bases from V and 3 bases from J; bases unmatched to any gene: 7. The germline gives CDR1 SNHLY, CDR2 FYNNEI. CDR3 sequence: CASRPGDYYTGELFF. In DNA, the CDR3 is TGTGCCAGCAGACCGGGGGACTACTACACCGGGGAGCTGTTTTTT. Using reference TRBV2 and TRBJ2-2 for the parts outside the CDR3, the full variable domain is EPEVTQTPSHQVTQMGQEVILRCVPISNHLYFYWYRQILGQKVEFLVSFYNNEISEKSEIFDDQFSVERPDGSNFTLKIRSTKLEDSAMYFCASRPGDYYTGELFFGEGSRLTVL.

This chain uses TRBV5-1 with TRBJ1-2, with a possible D match to TRBD1 (6 bases). CDR3 length: 16 amino acids. The germline gives CDR1 SGHRS, CDR2 YFSETQ. Trimming took off 4 bases at V and 4 bases at J, with 20 bases between the two ends. DNA of the CDR3: TGCGCCAGCAGCCCCTCCGGGACAAGCAACCTCTATGGCTACACCTTC. Translating gives CASSPSGTSNLYGYTF.

The chain has TRBV5-6 and TRBJ1-1; D remains ambiguous. The CDR3 loop spans 14 amino acids. Trimming took off 0 bases at V and 4 bases at J, with 10 bases between the two ends. The germline gives CDR1 SGHDT, CDR2 YYEEEE. CDR3 nucleotides: TGTGCCAGCAGCTTGGTCCCCGGGGTCACTGAAGCTTTCTTT. Its protein product is CASSLVPGVTEAFF. Full variable domain (remainder filled in from reference TRBV5-6 and TRBJ1-1): DAGVTQSPTHLIKTRGQQVTLRCSPKSGHDTVSWYQQALGQGPQFIFQYYEEEERQRGNFPDRFSGHQFPNYSSELNVNALLLGDSALYLCASSLVPGVTEAFFGQGTRLTVV.